The 6 T cell receptor beta chains below all came from one sample that was sequenced in a study of cytotoxic CD8 clonotypes in ibrutinib-treated CLL. Clones were read by immunoSEQ multiplex PCR, and TCRdb kept only the in-frame ones, dropping some. The repertoire includes roughly 24,000 clones, just under 80% of them detected once, and roughly 9.5% sits in the top ten. The sample consisted of PBMCs, taken before ibrutinib treatment. The receptors come from a human donor with chronic lymphocytic leukemia.

This clone was recorded a few times. V gene TRBV28 combines with J gene TRBJ1-2; no definite D call. Trimming took 7 bases from V and 4 from J, leaving 10 bases between them. CDR3 length: 12 amino acids. Germline lookup yields CDR1 MDHEN and CDR2 SYDVKM. The CDR3 sequence is CASKVGSYGYTF. The CDR3 DNA reads TGTGCCAGCAAAGTCGGATCCTATGGCTACACCTTC.

This clone turned up a few times. V gene TRBV7-8 combines with J gene TRBJ1-2; D possibly corresponds to TRBD1 (6 bases). This CDR3 contains 16 residues. Germline CDR1 SGHVS, CDR2 FQNEAQ. The germline V and J ends were trimmed by 5 bases and 8 bases, with 24 bases remaining between them. The CDR3 is CASSASHAGQGLGYTF. The CDR3 bases are TGTGCCAGCAGCGCCAGCCACGCGGGACAAGGTCTCGGCTACACCTTC.

J is TRBJ2-3 and V is TRBV5-6; TRBD2 aligns across 8 bases. After removal of 3 bases from V and 2 bases from J, the junction contained 8 bases not matched to a gene. CDR1 and CDR2 from the germline V gene are SGHDT and YYEEEE. This CDR3 is 16 amino acids long. CDR3: CASSYDLAGITDTQYF. DNA of the CDR3: TGTGCCAGCAGCTACGACTTAGCGGGGATCACAGATACGCAGTATTTT.

The chain uses TRBV5-4 and TRBJ2-1, with D perhaps matching TRBD2 (6 bases). Germline CDR1 reads SGHNT; CDR2 reads YYREEE (reference sequence). The V and J ends lost 5 bases and 0 bases respectively, with 15 bases between them. This CDR3 contains 16 residues. The CDR3 DNA is TGTGCCAGCAGTAAAGTCGGGAGTAACTCCTACAATGAGCAGTTCTTC. Its protein is CASSKVGSNSYNEQFF.

This clone is termed medium-sized. The chain is built from TRBV7-9 and TRBJ1-5; TRBD1 is a possible D gene (6 bases). Per the germline V gene, CDR1 is SEHNR and CDR2 is FQNEAQ (reference sequence). The CDR3 spans 16 residues. V lost 7 bases and J lost 4, with 20 bases in between. CDR3 sequence reads: CASTPLGAGANQPQHF. The CDR3 coding sequence is TGTGCCAGCACCCCCTTGGGCGCGGGGGCAAATCAGCCCCAGCATTTT.

The chain links TRBV10-3 to TRBJ1-1; D is unclear. Germline V CDR1 and CDR2: ENHRY, SYGVKD. Between the trimmed V and J ends, which lost 3 bases and 0 bases, there was a span of 8 bases. The CDR3 consists of 14 residues. The CDR3 sequence: CAISEGRLNTEAFF. The CDR3 bases are TGTGCCATCAGTGAAGGCCGATTGAACACTGAAGCTTTCTTT.